This T cell receptor beta chain was recovered during a study of T cells of healthy individuals. Points on this clonotype: At one end the junction does not follow the germline gene, possibly because of a read error.

The CDR3 covers 14 residues. CDR1 MDHEN and CDR2 SYDVKM come from the germline V gene. Each CDR3 protein is one row after TCRdb ran MiXCR on the 5' RACE reads. The sample shows about 100,000 distinct CDR3 sequences, under 20% of them seen only once. This chain uses TRBV28 with TRBJ1-1; D possibly corresponds to TRBD1 (5 bases). The TCR comes from a human donor in good health. Here the CDR3 DNA reads TGTACCAGCAGTGGCAGGTGGGGGGGCACTGAAGCTTTCTTT. It is translated as CTSSGRWGGTEAFF.